One and the same sample provided the 29 T cell receptor beta chains below, sequenced in a study of blood T cell repertoires in COVID-19. Using immunoSEQ multiplex PCR, the repertoire was profiled, and TCRdb retains in-frame clones only, with some absent. The sample has around 300,000 clones; about nine tenths are singletons. The sample was peripheral blood. All receptors come from a man between 50 and 59 years old with acute or convalescent COVID-19.

This clone was detected a few times. The chain has TRBV7-3 and TRBJ1-1; tentatively, D is TRBD1 (5 bases). This CDR3 contains 13 residues. Germline CDR1 is SGHTA and CDR2 is FQGTGA. Trimming took off 3 bases at V and 7 bases at J, with 12 bases between the two ends. The CDR3 DNA follows: TGTGCCAGCAGCTTCGTGGGGGGAAGTGAAGCTTTCTTT. Translation gives CASSFVGGSEAFF. Full variable domain (outside the CDR3, taken from reference TRBV7-3 and TRBJ1-1): GAGVSQTPSNKVTEKGKYVELRCDPISGHTALYWYRQSLGQGPEFLIYFQGTGAADDSGLPNDRFFAVRPEGSVSTLKIQRTERGDSAVYLCASSFVGGSEAFFGQGTRLTVV.

Here the CDR3 reads CASSYSPGTPYEQYF. CDR3 coding DNA: TGTGCCAGCAGTTACAGTCCAGGAACGCCCTACGAGCAGTACTTC. The V and J genes are TRBV6-5 and TRBJ2-7; D remains ambiguous. V lost 2 bases, J lost 2 bases, and 13 bases lay in between. Germline CDR1 reads MNHEY; CDR2 reads SVGAGI. The CDR3 spans 15 residues.

The chain recombines TRBV7-8 with TRBJ2-1; the D is unclear. CDR1 and CDR2 from the germline V gene are SGHVS and FQNEAQ. The CDR3 sequence is 14 residues long. Trimming cost V 1 base and J 5 bases, with 9 bases left between them. The CDR3 is CASSLGSRHNEQFF. CDR3 in DNA: TGTGCCAGCAGCTTAGGGAGTCGCCACAATGAGCAGTTCTTC.

This chain connects TRBV6-5 to TRBJ1-2; TRBD1 agrees at 7 bases. The V and J ends lost 5 bases and 3 bases, in that order; junction bases with no gene match: 3. Germline V lookup: CDR1 MNHEY, CDR2 SVGAGI. The CDR3 is 13 amino acids. As DNA, the CDR3 is TGTGCCAGCAGTCCCCAGGGGGACTATGGCTACACCTTC. Translated, it gives CASSPQGDYGYTF.

The V and J genes are TRBV19 and TRBJ2-2; 9 positions match TRBD1. Germline V lookup: CDR1 LNHDA, CDR2 SQIVND (reference sequence). V lost 5 bases and J lost 3; bases outside the gene matches: 7. The CDR3 length is 16 residues. The CDR3, as DNA: TGTGCCAGTAGTGGGATCCGGACAGGGGACACCGGGGAGCTGTTTTTT. Residues: CASSGIRTGDTGELFF.

The genes are TRBV28 and TRBJ2-3, with 9 bases fitting TRBD2. Germline V gene lookup returns CDR1 MDHEN and CDR2 SYDVKM. With 4 bases clipped from V and 4 bases from J, the junction kept 9 bases outside the gene matches. The CDR3 loop spans 16 amino acids. CDR3 DNA: TGTGCCAGCAGTTCCCCTAGCGGGGTCGGCGCAGATACGCAGTATTTT. Translation: CASSSPSGVGADTQYF.

The CDR3: CASSQETGPSSYEQYF. CDR3 in DNA: TGTGCCAGCAGCCAGGAAACAGGCCCAAGCTCCTACGAGCAGTACTTC. The chain links TRBV14 to TRBJ2-7, with a possible D match to TRBD1 (5 bases). The germline CDR1 and CDR2 sequences are SGHDN and FVKESK. Trimming stripped 3 bases from V and 0 bases from J, with 15 bases between. The CDR3 consists of 16 residues.

The chain links TRBV29-1 to TRBJ1-1; D unresolved. V lost 2 bases and J lost 11, with 18 bases in between. Looked up from germline, CDR1 is SQVTM and CDR2 is ANQGSEA. The CDR3 consists of 13 residues. The DNA of the CDR3 is TGCAGCGTTGAAAGGCGAACCTCCCGGGGTGCTTTCTTT. Its protein product is CSVERRTSRGAFF.

This chain uses TRBV5-6 with TRBJ1-1; tentative D call: TRBD1 (5 bases). Germline V gene sequence: CDR1 SGHDT, CDR2 YYEEEE. Trimming stripped 7 bases from V and 6 bases from J, with 19 bases between. CDR3 length equals 14 residues. The CDR3 DNA is TGTGCCAGCGCGAGAACGGGACTTGGATCTGAAGCTTTCTTT. Its translation is CASARTGLGSEAFF.

The rearrangement uses TRBV30 and TRBJ2-1; D may be TRBD2 (7 bases). Germline lookup yields CDR1 GTSNPN and CDR2 SVGIG (reference sequence). Trimming removed 0 bases from V and 3 bases from J, with 12 bases in between. The CDR3 has 15 residues. This chain's CDR3 is CAWSVGGGRYNEQFF. In DNA, the CDR3 is TGTGCCTGGAGTGTAGGCGGGGGCCGCTACAATGAGCAGTTCTTC. Full variable domain (outside the CDR3, taken from reference TRBV30 and TRBJ2-1): SQTIHQWPATLVQPVGSPLSLECTVEGTSNPNLYWYRQAAGRGLQLLFYSVGIGQISSEVPQNLSASRPQDRQFILSSKKLLLSDSGFYLCAWSVGGGRYNEQFFGPGTRLTVL.

The rearrangement uses TRBV6-5 and TRBJ1-3; D call uncertain. The CDR3 has 15 amino acids. Germline CDR1 is MNHEY and CDR2 is SVGAGI. The V gene lost 6 bases and the J gene lost 0 bases, with 12 bases spanning the gap. The CDR3 bases are TGTGCCAGCAGCATCGGACTGAGCTCTGGAAACACCATATATTTT. This sequence encodes CASSIGLSSGNTIYF.

This chain links TRBV5-4 with TRBJ2-7, with 7 nucleotides matching TRBD1. The V gene end was trimmed by 3 bases and the J gene end by 3 bases; junction bases not matched to a gene: 3. CDR1 is SGHNT and CDR2 is YYREEE in the germline V gene (reference sequence). The CDR3 runs 13 residues. The CDR3 sequence is CASSSYRGYEQYF. The CDR3 DNA sequence: TGTGCCAGCAGCTCGTACAGGGGCTACGAGCAGTACTTC.

The rearrangement uses TRBV27 and TRBJ2-7; 10 bases map to TRBD1. CDR1 MNHEY and CDR2 SMNVEV come from the germline V gene (reference sequence). With V trimmed by 10 bases and J by 4 bases, 10 bases remained unmatched. The CDR3 runs 14 residues. The CDR3 nucleotides are TGTGCCACCTCAAGGGACAGGGGAAAATACGAGCAGTACTTC. This gives the protein CATSRDRGKYEQYF.

Only a few counts were recorded for this clone. The V and J genes are TRBV30 and TRBJ1-5; 7 bases match TRBD1. The CDR3 has 15 amino acids. The trim removed 5 bases at V and 0 bases at J, leaving 7 bases unmatched. The germline CDR1 and CDR2 sequences are GTSNPN and SVGIG (reference sequence). The CDR3 nucleotides are TGTGCCTGGTCTCAGGGGGGATATAGCAATCAGCCCCAGCATTTT. Translated, it gives CAWSQGGYSNQPQHF.

The CDR3 loop reads CASSHQGKGSTGELFF. As DNA, the CDR3 is TGTGCCAGCAGCCACCAAGGGAAGGGGTCTACCGGGGAGCTGTTTTTT. The chain joins TRBV5-5 to TRBJ2-2; the D gene is possibly TRBD1 (5 bases). The CDR3 runs 16 residues. With 4 bases removed from V and 5 bases from J, the gap between germline ends came to 18 bases. Germline CDR1 SGHKS, CDR2 YYEKEE (reference sequence).

The genes are TRBV7-2 and TRBJ2-3, with TRBD2 identical over 9 bases. The CDR3 is made up of 16 amino acids. Losses at the gene ends were 5 bases for V and 1 base for J; bases not matched to a gene: 7. Germline V gives CDR1 SGHTA, CDR2 FQGNSA. CDR3 bases: TGTGCCAGCAGCCCGCGGGGGGGCCGGGGCACAGATACGCAGTATTTT. This codes for CASSPRGGRGTDTQYF.

J is TRBJ1-1 and V is TRBV18; D is undetermined. This CDR3 spans 14 amino acids. Germline V CDR1 and CDR2: KGHSH, LQKENI. V shed 3 bases and J shed 4 bases, with 12 bases lying between them. In DNA form, the CDR3 reads TGTGCCAGCTCACCCTACGCTTCTGGCACTGAAGCTTTCTTT. It is translated as CASSPYASGTEAFF.

This chain connects TRBV11-2 to TRBJ1-2, with D tentatively TRBD1 (6 bases). Trimming stripped 2 bases from V and 6 bases from J, with 16 bases between. From germline, CDR1 is SGHAT and CDR2 FQNNGV. The CDR3 is 15 amino acids. CDR3 loop: CASSLLSGVFDGYTF. The CDR3, as DNA: TGTGCCAGCAGCTTACTGTCAGGGGTTTTCGATGGCTACACCTTC.

The rearrangement links TRBV10-3 to TRBJ1-1; D gene unclear. CDR1 is ENHRY, CDR2 SYGVKD, per germline. This CDR3 comprises 13 residues. V shed 0 bases and J shed 7 bases, with 9 bases lying between them. The CDR3 region is CAISESMGVEAFF. In nucleotides, the CDR3 is TGTGCCATCAGTGAGTCGATGGGCGTTGAAGCTTTCTTT.

The chain carries TRBV18 and TRBJ1-3, with D perhaps TRBD1 (6 bases). The CDR3 runs to 15 residues. V was clipped by 5 bases and J by 0 bases, with 11 bases between them. Germline V gene data show CDR1 as KGHSH and CDR2 as LQKENI. DNA for the CDR3: TGTGCCAGCTCATTCGGACAGAGCTCTGGAAACACCATATATTTT. It is translated as CASSFGQSSGNTIYF.

The chain combines TRBV29-1 with TRBJ1-1; D is undetermined. V dropped 4 bases and J dropped 3 bases, with 12 bases sitting between them. This CDR3 has 13 residues. Germline CDR1 reads SQVTM; CDR2 reads ANQGSEA. This CDR3 reads CSVGKLRDTEAFF. The CDR3 DNA reads as TGCAGCGTTGGGAAACTTCGGGACACTGAAGCTTTCTTT.

The chain's CDR3 is CASSLLSDSPGNTIYF. DNA of the CDR3: TGTGCCAGCAGCTTACTTTCGGACAGCCCAGGAAACACCATATATTTT. The J gene is TRBJ1-3, the V gene TRBV7-6, with D possibly matching TRBD1 (6 bases). Trimming cost V 2 bases and J 4 bases, with 15 bases left between them. The CDR3 loop spans 16 amino acids. Per germline, CDR1 SGHVS and CDR2 FNYEAQ.

This chain uses TRBV9 with TRBJ2-7, with D possibly matching TRBD1 (6 bases). Trimming took 4 bases from V and 7 from J, leaving 21 bases between them. CDR3 length: 15 amino acids. Germline V lookup: CDR1 SGDLS, CDR2 YYNGEE. CDR3 region: CASSPSTGPSGEQYF. The CDR3 DNA is TGTGCCAGCAGCCCCTCGACAGGTCCCTCTGGGGAGCAGTACTTC. The full variable domain, completed using reference TRBV9 and TRBJ2-7, is DSGVTQTPKHLITATGQRVTLRCSPRSGDLSVYWYQQSLDQGLQFLIQYYNGEERAKGNILERFSAQQFPDLHSELNLSSLELGDSALYFCASSPSTGPSGEQYFGPGTRLTVT.

V gene TRBV18 combines with J gene TRBJ2-5; TRBD1 agrees at 9 bases. This CDR3 is built from 14 residues. Germline trimming cut 2 bases from V and 5 bases from J; bases unmatched to any gene: 3. The germline CDR1 and CDR2 sequences are KGHSH and LQKENI. The CDR3 DNA reads TGTGCCAGCTCACCAACAGGGGGCGGGGAGACCCAGTACTTC. Amino acids: CASSPTGGGETQYF.

The CDR3 protein is CASSQDTGIGNTIYF. CDR3 in DNA: TGTGCCAGCAGCCAAGATACAGGGATTGGAAACACCATATATTTT. This rearrangement joins TRBV3-1 (or the pseudogene TRBV3-2) to TRBJ1-3, with D tentatively TRBD1 (6 bases). CDR1 is LGHDT and CDR2 is YNNKEL in the germline V gene (reference sequence). This CDR3 is 15 amino acids long. V gave up 0 bases and J gave up 3 bases, with 9 bases separating them.

The chain employs TRBV11-2 and TRBJ2-3, with D possibly TRBD2 on 5 matching bases. The V gene lost 5 bases and the J gene lost 4 bases, with 7 bases spanning the gap. Germline-derived CDR1 and CDR2 are SGHAT and FQNNGV. The CDR3 loop spans 12 amino acids. CDR3 amino acids: CASSRAADTQYF. As DNA, the CDR3 is TGTGCCAGCAGCCGAGCGGCAGATACGCAGTATTTT.

The CDR3 DNA reads as TGTGCCAGCAGCACAACGGGGGGCGGGAACACCGGGGAGCTGTTTTTT. Translating gives CASSTTGGGNTGELFF. J is TRBJ2-2 and V is TRBV2; D perhaps matches TRBD2 (7 bases). This CDR3 contains 16 residues. Germline loops: CDR1 SNHLY, CDR2 FYNNEI. The V end lost 6 bases, the J end lost 1 base, and 15 bases lay between the germline ends. Together with reference TRBV2 and TRBJ2-2, the CDR3 gives the full variable domain: EPEVTQTPSHQVTQMGQEVILRCVPISNHLYFYWYRQILGQKVEFLVSFYNNEISEKSEIFDDQFSVERPDGSNFTLKIRSTKLEDSAMYFCASSTTGGGNTGELFFGEGSRLTVL.

A remark on this clone: At one end, the junction sequence differs from germline, possibly due to a read error. The chain employs TRBV13 and TRBJ2-5, with D possibly being TRBD1 (6 bases). Germline lookup yields CDR1 PRHDT and CDR2 FYEKMQ (reference sequence). This CDR3 is 14 amino acids long. The CDR3 here is CASSVGRGGETQYF. The CDR3 nucleotides are TGTGCCAGCAGCGTAGGTCGAGGGGGAGAGACCCAGTACTTC.

The chain uses TRBV19 and TRBJ2-1; 8 bases map to TRBD2. V lost 4 bases to trimming and J lost 4 bases; unmatched junction nucleotides: 9. The CDR3 totals 16 residues. Germline assignment: CDR1 LNHDA and CDR2 SQIVND (reference sequence). CDR3 region: CASSKSGLAKYNEQFF. In DNA, the CDR3 is TGTGCCAGTAGTAAAAGCGGACTAGCAAAATACAATGAGCAGTTCTTC. Combining the CDR3 with reference TRBV19 and TRBJ2-1 gives the whole variable domain DGGITQSPKYLFRKEGQNVTLSCEQNLNHDAMYWYRQDPGQGLRLIYYSQIVNDFQKGDIAEGYSVSREKKESFPLTVTSAQKNPTAFYLCASSKSGLAKYNEQFFGPGTRLTVL.